Below, 21 T cell receptor beta chains from the same sample are listed, as sequenced in a study of response to subunit inactivated influenza vaccine. TCRdb processed the RT-PCR reads anew with MiXCR; each CDR3 protein has one entry. The sample lists some 480,000 distinct CDR3 sequences; approximately 11% were seen once. The sequences come from PBMCs from blood, collected roughly 47 days after vaccination. Receptors were obtained from a man aged 50-59 years who received an inactivated influenza vaccine.

The J gene is TRBJ1-2, the V gene TRBV2; 7 nucleotides align to TRBD1. The CDR3 loop spans 16 amino acids. The germline V gene encodes CDR1 SNHLY and CDR2 FYNNEI. V dropped 7 bases and J dropped 8; count of bases not matched to a gene: 19. The CDR3 nucleotides are TGTGCCAGCATAGGACCCGGGACAGCTATGATTGAAGGCTACACCTTC. Translation: CASIGPGTAMIEGYTF.

The chain recombines TRBV3-1 with TRBJ2-6; TRBD1 matches at 7 bases. The CDR3 is 19 residues long. V lost 11 bases, J lost 0 bases, and 19 bases stayed unmatched. The germline V gene encodes CDR1 LGHDT and CDR2 YNNKEL (reference sequence). CDR3 bases: TGTGCCCTCTGTACTCATGTGTGGGACAGTAGCTCTGGGGCCAACGTCCTGACTTTC. It is translated as CALCTHVWDSSSGANVLTF.

This clonotype has ten or more counts. CDR3 region: CASSLLSAEQYF. The CDR3 DNA reads TGTGCCAGCAGCCTCTTGAGCGCCGAGCAGTACTTC. The J gene is TRBJ2-7, the V gene TRBV11-2, with D unclear. V gave up 5 bases and J gave up 6 bases, with 11 bases separating them. The CDR3 is 12 residues long. From germline, CDR1 is SGHAT and CDR2 FQNNGV.

This clonotype was seen only a few times. This chain uses TRBV7-2 with TRBJ1-1; no clear D gene. Trimming shortened V by 3 bases and J by 4 bases, and 9 bases separated the two germline ends. The CDR3 is 13 amino acids. Germline loops: CDR1 SGHTA, CDR2 FQGNSA. The CDR3 DNA reads as TGTGCCAGCAGCTTTTTGGGGTTCACTGAAGCTTTCTTT. This codes for CASSFLGFTEAFF.

This clonotype was observed a handful of times. The chain uses TRBV29-1 and TRBJ2-6; 10 bases are shared with TRBD1. The CDR3 extends over 17 amino acids. In germline, CDR1 is SQVTM, CDR2 ANQGSEA. Trimming at V came to 4 bases and at J to 1 base, leaving 7 bases not matched to a gene. The CDR3 loop reads CSVVDRDRGSGANVLTF. The CDR3 region has the DNA TGCAGCGTTGTGGACCGGGACAGGGGTTCTGGGGCCAACGTCCTGACTTTC.

The chain couples TRBV6-2 or TRBV6-3 to TRBJ2-1; no reliable D call. The CDR3 has 15 amino acids. CDR1 and CDR2 from the germline V gene are MNHEY and SVGEGT. V was pared by 0 bases and J by 8 bases, with 14 bases between. The CDR3: CASSYSNLSVDEQFF. CDR3 nucleotides: TGTGCCAGCAGTTACTCGAATCTGAGTGTGGATGAGCAGTTCTTC.

The V and J genes are TRBV11-2 and TRBJ1-1; no clear D gene. From germline, CDR1 is SGHAT and CDR2 FQNNGV. CDR3 length: 13 residues. V lost 4 bases, J lost 5 bases, and 11 bases lay in between. CDR3 nucleotide sequence: TGTGCCAGCAGCTCGGGTTTGTTTACTGAAGCTTTCTTT. This gives the protein CASSSGLFTEAFF.

A remark on this clonotype: Being one base from a much bigger clone, this may be a read error. The chain has TRBV10-3 and TRBJ2-5; D gene uncertain. The germline CDR1 and CDR2 sequences are ENHRY and SYGVKD. V was clipped by 5 bases and J by 5 bases, with 6 bases between them. The CDR3 runs to 11 residues. This CDR3 is CAISRVETQYF. The CDR3, as DNA: TGTGCCATCAGTCGTGTGGAGACCCAGTACTTC.

This clonotype was seen a few times. The J gene is TRBJ1-5, the V gene TRBV6-2 or TRBV6-3; tentative D call: TRBD1 (5 bases). Germline assignment: CDR1 MNHEY and CDR2 SVGEGT. V gave up 2 bases and J gave up 2 bases, with 7 bases separating them. CDR3 length: 14 residues. The CDR3 loop reads CASSYQQGNQPQHF. CDR3 bases: TGTGCCAGCAGTTACCAACAGGGCAATCAGCCCCAGCATTTT.

This clonotype was seen at least ten times. The V and J genes are TRBV27 and TRBJ2-1; 8 bases fit TRBD2. V was pared by 10 bases and J by 4 bases, with 15 bases of the junction left unmatched. CDR1 is MNHEY, CDR2 SMNVEV, per germline (reference sequence). The CDR3 loop spans 16 amino acids. In DNA form, the CDR3 reads TGTGCCACCATAGATGGGGCGGGGGGCATATACAATGAGCAGTTCTTC. Its translation: CATIDGAGGIYNEQFF.

V usage is TRBV3-1 and J usage is TRBJ1-3; D is possibly TRBD1 (6 bases). The V and J ends lost 0 bases and 5 bases respectively, with 11 bases between them. The CDR3 consists of 15 residues. The V gene's germline CDR1 is LGHDT and CDR2 YNNKEL (reference sequence). CDR3: CASSQEGQGRNTIYF. The DNA of the CDR3 is TGTGCCAGCAGCCAAGAAGGGCAGGGGAGAAACACCATATATTTT.

This rearrangement joins TRBV5-6 to TRBJ2-1; D may be TRBD2 (6 bases). CDR3 size: 13 residues. Germline-derived CDR1 and CDR2 are SGHDT and YYEEEE. V lost 5 bases and J 14 bases, leaving 20 bases between the germline ends. DNA of the CDR3: TGTGCCAGCAGTTTTCTTCCCCCGGAGGGAGAGTTCTTC. Translating it yields CASSFLPPEGEFF.

This clonotype was picked up many times. The rearrangement uses TRBV7-2 and TRBJ1-2, with D perhaps TRBD1 (5 bases). Germline V gene lookup returns CDR1 SGHTA and CDR2 FQGNSA. V was cut by 3 bases and J by 5 bases, with 10 bases left in between. CDR3 size: 13 residues. Written as DNA, the CDR3 is TGTGCCAGCAGCTTGGGGGTGGAGTATGGCTACACCTTC. The encoded protein is CASSLGVEYGYTF.

This chain links TRBV18 with TRBJ2-5; no reliable D call. Germline CDR1 is KGHSH and CDR2 is LQKENI. CDR3 length: 13 residues. Trimming stripped 4 bases from V and 4 bases from J, with 10 bases between. The CDR3 sequence: CASSQQVGETQYF. The CDR3 DNA is TGTGCCAGCTCACAGCAGGTGGGAGAGACCCAGTACTTC.

This clonotype appeared a few times. J is TRBJ1-2 and V is TRBV11-2, with D perhaps TRBD1 (5 bases). Germline CDR1 reads SGHAT; CDR2 reads FQNNGV. V shed 0 bases and J shed 6 bases, with 8 bases lying between them. The CDR3 covers 13 residues. CDR3 DNA: TGTGCCAGCAGCTTAGACAGGGTAAATGGCTACACCTTC. Its protein product is CASSLDRVNGYTF.

The table lists this clonotype with a few counts. The rearrangement links TRBV12-3 or TRBV12-4 to TRBJ2-7; a possible D gene is TRBD1 (6 bases). Trimming stripped 5 bases from V and 9 bases from J, with 11 bases between. The CDR3 consists of 11 residues. CDR3 nucleotides: TGTGCCAGCAGTGACAGGTTCGGGCAGTACTTC. It specifies CASSDRFGQYF.

This clonotype was recorded a few times. V is TRBV29-1 and J is TRBJ1-1; weak D call: TRBD1 (6 bases). Looked up from germline, CDR1 is SQVTM and CDR2 is ANQGSEA. Trimming took off 4 bases at V and 1 base at J, with 7 bases between the two ends. This CDR3 comprises 12 residues. This chain's CDR3 is CSVAGANTEAFF. The CDR3 DNA reads as TGCAGCGTTGCAGGGGCGAACACTGAAGCTTTCTTT. Together with reference TRBV29-1 and TRBJ1-1, the CDR3 gives the full variable domain: SAVISQKPSRDICQRGTSLTIQCQVDSQVTMMFWYRQQPGQSLTLIATANQGSEATYESGFVIDKFPISRPNLTFSTLTVSNMSPEDSSIYLCSVAGANTEAFFGQGTRLTVV.

This clonotype appeared a few times. This chain uses TRBV6-1 with TRBJ2-7; no clear D. The CDR3 has 16 amino acids. CDR1 MNHNS and CDR2 SASEGT come from the germline V gene. V lost 0 bases to trimming and J lost 4 bases, with 16 bases between them. The CDR3 DNA reads as TGTGCCAGCAGTGAAGCGCTTATACAGCTTGTTTACGAGCAGTACTTC. Translation: CASSEALIQLVYEQYF.

This chain links TRBV9 with TRBJ2-5; D possibly matches TRBD1 or TRBD2 (5 bases each). Germline V gene data show CDR1 as SGDLS and CDR2 as YYNGEE. The CDR3 has 13 residues. V was cut by 0 bases and J by 5 bases, with 8 bases left in between. The CDR3 region has the DNA TGTGCCAGCAGCGTAGGGGGGTCGGAGACCCAGTACTTC. Its protein is CASSVGGSETQYF. Variable domain in full (rest from reference TRBV9 and TRBJ2-5): DSGVTQTPKHLITATGQRVTLRCSPRSGDLSVYWYQQSLDQGLQFLIQYYNGEERAKGNILERFSAQQFPDLHSELNLSSLELGDSALYFCASSVGGSETQYFGPGTRLLVL.

This rearrangement joins TRBV5-6 to TRBJ2-4; 8 nucleotides match TRBD2. The CDR3 sequence is 17 residues long. V was clipped by 4 bases and J by 3 bases; unmatched bases: 12. The V gene's germline CDR1 is SGHDT and CDR2 YYEEEE. The chain's CDR3 is CASSSLAGIVVKNIQYF. For the CDR3, the DNA is TGTGCCAGCAGCAGTCTAGCGGGCATTGTAGTCAAAAACATTCAGTACTTC.

This clonotype was counted between two and nine times. The V call is TRBV7-2, the J call TRBJ1-1; no firm D call. The CDR3 sequence is 12 residues long. The germline V and J ends were trimmed by 1 base and 10 bases, with 10 bases remaining between them. CDR1 SGHTA and CDR2 FQGNSA come from the germline V gene. CDR3 in DNA: TGTGCCAGCAGCTTAGTGCTAGGCTTAGCTTTCTTT. The encoded protein is CASSLVLGLAFF.